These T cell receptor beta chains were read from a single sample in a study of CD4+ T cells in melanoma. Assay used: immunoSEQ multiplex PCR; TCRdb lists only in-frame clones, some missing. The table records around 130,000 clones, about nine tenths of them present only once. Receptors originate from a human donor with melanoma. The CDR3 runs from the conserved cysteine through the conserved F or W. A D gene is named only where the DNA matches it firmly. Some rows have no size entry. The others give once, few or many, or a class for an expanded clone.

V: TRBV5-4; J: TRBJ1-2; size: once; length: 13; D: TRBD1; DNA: TGTGCCAGCAGGGGGACAGGGGCTTATGGCTACACCTTC; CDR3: CASRGTGAYGYTF
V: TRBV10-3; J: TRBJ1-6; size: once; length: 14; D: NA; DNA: TGTGCCATCAGTGGATCCCCAAGGGATTCACCCCTCCACTTT; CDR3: CAISGSPRDSPLHF
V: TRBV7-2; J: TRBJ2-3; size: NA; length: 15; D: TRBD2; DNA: TGTGCCAGCAGCTCGCAGCGGGGGGGCTTGGATACGCAGTATTTT; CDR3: CASSSQRGGLDTQYF
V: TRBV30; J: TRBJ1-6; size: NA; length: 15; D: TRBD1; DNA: TGTGCCTGGAGTGTAGGTGGCAGGGGGAGTTCACCCCTCCACTTT; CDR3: CAWSVGGRGSSPLHF
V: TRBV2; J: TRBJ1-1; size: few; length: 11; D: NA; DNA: TGTGCCAGCAGTGTGCTCACTGAAGCTTTCTTT; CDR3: CASSVLTEAFF
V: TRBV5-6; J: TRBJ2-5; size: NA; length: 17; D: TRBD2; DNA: TGTGCCAGCAGCTTGGCCGGACTAGCGGGGGGCCCGAAGACCCAGTACTTC; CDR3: CASSLAGLAGGPKTQYF
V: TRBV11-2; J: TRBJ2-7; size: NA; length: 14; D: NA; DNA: TGTGCCAGCAGCTTATTAAGAAACTACTACGAGCAGTACTTC; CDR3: CASSLLRNYYEQYF
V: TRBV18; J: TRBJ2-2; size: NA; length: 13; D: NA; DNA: TGTGCCAGCTCACCCAACGTCGCCGGGGAGCTGTTTTTT; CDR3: CASSPNVAGELFF
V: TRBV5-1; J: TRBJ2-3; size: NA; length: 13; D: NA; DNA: TGCGCCAGCAGACACCCGAGCACAGATACGCAGTATTTT; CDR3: CASRHPSTDTQYF
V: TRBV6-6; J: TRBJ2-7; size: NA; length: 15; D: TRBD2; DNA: TGTGCCAGCAGTGACTCTGGCGGGGGAACGGGCGAGCAGTACTTC; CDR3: CASSDSGGGTGEQYF
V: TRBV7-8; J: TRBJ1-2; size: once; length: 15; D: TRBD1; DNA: TGTGCCAGCAGCCTCCGGACAGGGGCCCCCTATGGCTACACCTTC; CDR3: CASSLRTGAPYGYTF
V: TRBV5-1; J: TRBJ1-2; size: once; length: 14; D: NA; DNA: TGCGCCAGCAGCTTTACGACAGACTCCTTCGGCTACACCTTC; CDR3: CASSFTTDSFGYTF
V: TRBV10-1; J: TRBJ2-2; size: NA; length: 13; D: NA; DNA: TGCGCCAGCAGGCGAGATCGCACCGGGGAGCTGTTTTTT; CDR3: CASRRDRTGELFF
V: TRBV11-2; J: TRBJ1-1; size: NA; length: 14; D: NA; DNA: TGTGCCAGCAGCTTAATGACAGGGAACACTGAAGCTTTCTTT; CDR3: CASSLMTGNTEAFF
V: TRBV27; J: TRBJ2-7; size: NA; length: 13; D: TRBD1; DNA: TGTGCCAGCAGTTTATTGAGGGGGCTCGAGCAGTACTTC; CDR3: CASSLLRGLEQYF
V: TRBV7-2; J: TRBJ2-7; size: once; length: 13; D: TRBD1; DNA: TGTGCCAGCAGCTTGGGACAGGCGTCCGAGCAGTACTTC; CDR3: CASSLGQASEQYF
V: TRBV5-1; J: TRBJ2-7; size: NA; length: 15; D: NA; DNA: TGCGCCAGCAGCAAGACGGACAGTCGGTCCTACGAGCAGTACTTC; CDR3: CASSKTDSRSYEQYF
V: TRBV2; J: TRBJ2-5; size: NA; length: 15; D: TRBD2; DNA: TGTGCCAGCAGGACTAGCGGGGGGGCAGTTGAGACCCAGTACTTC; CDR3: CASRTSGGAVETQYF
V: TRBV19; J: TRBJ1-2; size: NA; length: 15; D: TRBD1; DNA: TGTGCCAGTAGTATCCCAGGGACAGCATTCTATGGCTACACCTTC; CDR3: CASSIPGTAFYGYTF
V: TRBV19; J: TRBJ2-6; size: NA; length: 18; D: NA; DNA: TGTGCCAGCCGATCCTGGGACATCGGTTTGTCCGGGGCCAACGTCCTGACTTTC; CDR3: CASRSWDIGLSGANVLTF
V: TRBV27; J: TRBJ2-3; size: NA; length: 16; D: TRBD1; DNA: TGTGCCAGCAGTACACTAACCGGGACAGGCACAGATACGCAGTATTTT; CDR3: CASSTLTGTGTDTQYF
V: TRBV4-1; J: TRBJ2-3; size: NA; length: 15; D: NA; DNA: TGCGCCAGCAGCCCTACTAGGGAGAGCACAGATACGCAGTATTTT; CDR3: CASSPTRESTDTQYF